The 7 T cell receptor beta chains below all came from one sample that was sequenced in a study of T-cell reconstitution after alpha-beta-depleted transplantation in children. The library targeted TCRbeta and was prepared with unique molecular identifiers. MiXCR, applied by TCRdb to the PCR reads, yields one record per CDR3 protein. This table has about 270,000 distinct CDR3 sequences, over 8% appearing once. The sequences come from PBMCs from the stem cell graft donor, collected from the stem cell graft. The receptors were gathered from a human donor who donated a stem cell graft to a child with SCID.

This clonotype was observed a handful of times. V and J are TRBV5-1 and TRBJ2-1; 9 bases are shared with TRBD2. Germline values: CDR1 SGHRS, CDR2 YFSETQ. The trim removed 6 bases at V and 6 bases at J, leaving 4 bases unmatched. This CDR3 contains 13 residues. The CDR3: CASKISGGNEQFF. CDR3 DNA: TGCGCCAGCAAGATTAGCGGGGGCAATGAGCAGTTCTTC.

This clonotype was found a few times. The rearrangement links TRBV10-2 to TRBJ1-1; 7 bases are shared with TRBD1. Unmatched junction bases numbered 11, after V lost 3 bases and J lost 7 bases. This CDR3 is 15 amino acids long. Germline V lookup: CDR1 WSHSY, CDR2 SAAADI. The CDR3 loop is CASSEGRGGKVEAFF. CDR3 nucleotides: TGCGCCAGCAGTGAAGGTCGAGGGGGCAAGGTTGAAGCTTTCTTT.

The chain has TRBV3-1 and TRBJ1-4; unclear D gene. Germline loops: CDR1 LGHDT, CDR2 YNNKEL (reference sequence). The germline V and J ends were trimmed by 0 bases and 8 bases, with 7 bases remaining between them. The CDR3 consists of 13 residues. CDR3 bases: TGTGCCAGCAGCCAAGACCTCAGGGAAAAACTGTTTTTT. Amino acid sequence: CASSQDLREKLFF. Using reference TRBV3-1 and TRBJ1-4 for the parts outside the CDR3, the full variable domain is DTAVSQTPKYLVTQMGNDKSIKCEQNLGHDTMYWYKQDSKKFLKIMFSYNNKELIINETVPNRFSPKSPDKAHLNLHINSLELGDSAVYFCASSQDLREKLFFGSGTQLSVL.

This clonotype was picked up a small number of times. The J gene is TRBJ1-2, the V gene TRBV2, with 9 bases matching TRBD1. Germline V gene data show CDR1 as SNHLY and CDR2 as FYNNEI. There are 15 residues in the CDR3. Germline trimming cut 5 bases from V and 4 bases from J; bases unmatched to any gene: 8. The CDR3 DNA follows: TGTGCCAGCAGTTCACAGGGGGCCCCTAGCTATGGCTACACCTTC. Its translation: CASSSQGAPSYGYTF.

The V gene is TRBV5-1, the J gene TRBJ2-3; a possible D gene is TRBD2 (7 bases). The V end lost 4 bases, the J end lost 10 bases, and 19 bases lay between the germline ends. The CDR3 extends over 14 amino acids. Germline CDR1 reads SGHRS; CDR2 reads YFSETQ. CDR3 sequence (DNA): TGCGCCAGCAGCCCAATGGGGGGGGCGCCGCCGCAGTATTTT. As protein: CASSPMGGAPPQYF.

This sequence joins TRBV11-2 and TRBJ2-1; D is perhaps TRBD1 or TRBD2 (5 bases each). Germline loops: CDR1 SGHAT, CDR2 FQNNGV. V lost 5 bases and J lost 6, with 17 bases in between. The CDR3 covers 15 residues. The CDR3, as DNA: TGTGCCAGCAGCCAACAACCGGGACCGACCAATGAGCAGTTCTTC. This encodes CASSQQPGPTNEQFF. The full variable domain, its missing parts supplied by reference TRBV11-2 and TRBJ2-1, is EAGVAQSPRYKIIEKRQSVAFWCNPISGHATLYWYQQILGQGPKLLIQFQNNGVVDDSQLPKDRFSAERLKGVDSTLKIQPAKLEDSAVYLCASSQQPGPTNEQFFGPGTRLTVL.

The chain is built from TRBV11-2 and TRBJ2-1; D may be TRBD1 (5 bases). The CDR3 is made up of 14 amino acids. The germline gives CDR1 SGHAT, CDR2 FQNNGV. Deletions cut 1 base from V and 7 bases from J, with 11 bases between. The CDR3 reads CASSLGGGVNEQFF. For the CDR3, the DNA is TGTGCCAGCAGCTTAGGGGGCGGAGTAAATGAGCAGTTCTTC.